The next 3 T cell receptor beta chains were all read from a single sample in a study of a mutant IDH1 vaccine in newly diagnosed glioma listed by TCRdb under 2021. The sample's time point label, decoded: week 47, end of study. A 20-mer mutant IDH1 peptide at 300 micrograms in Montanide made up each vaccine dose, which was injected subcutaneously together with topical imiquimod. For these receptors, no antigen is known. To prepare the library, the immunoSEQ multiplex PCR assay was applied. TCRdb carries this immuneACCESS record with in-frame sequences only. Its versions omit some clonotypes, under half of them owing to an unresolved V gene in the studies checked, with the rest unexplained. The sample has about 56,000 clones on record, roughly 76% of them singletons. Over 4.5% of the sample is taken by the ten largest. The sample in question was PBMCs, obtained from a glioma patient whose treatment included an IDH1 peptide vaccine. These receptors all stem from a man aged 50-59 years with glioma.

The V and J genes are TRBV4-1 and TRBJ2-1, with 9 positions matching TRBD1. Unmatched junction bases numbered 10, after V lost 4 bases and J lost 6 bases. The CDR3 spans 16 residues. Germline CDR1 reads MGHRA; CDR2 reads YSYEKL. The CDR3 sequence is CASSRPDRGIRNEQFF. The CDR3 nucleotides read TGCGCCAGCAGCCGACCGGACAGGGGTATTCGCAATGAGCAGTTCTTC.

The chain is built from TRBV4-1 and TRBJ1-1; D is ambiguous. Between the trimmed V and J ends, which lost 1 base and 1 base, there was a span of 16 bases. Germline CDR1 MGHRA, CDR2 YSYEKL. The CDR3 extends over 17 amino acids. CDR3: CASSQGAVAGANTEAFF. The CDR3 coding sequence is TGCGCCAGCAGCCAAGGGGCTGTGGCAGGCGCGAACACTGAAGCTTTCTTT.

The chain employs TRBV29-1 and TRBJ2-1; D unresolved. Germline CDR1 reads SQVTM; CDR2 reads ANQGSEA. V was pared by 0 bases and J by 5 bases, with 17 bases between. This CDR3 comprises 16 residues. The CDR3 here is CSVEDSGRLPNNEQFF. In nucleotides, the CDR3 is TGCAGCGTTGAAGATTCGGGCCGTCTACCGAACAATGAGCAGTTCTTC.